Listed below are T cell receptor beta chains from one sample, sequenced in a study of persistence of HIV-infected CD4 T cells. The antigens these receptors bind are not known. Sequencing used immunoSEQ multiplex PCR; TCRdb keeps in-frame clones, though not all of them. This table holds 35,000 to 45,000 clones, around 80% found once. The input for sequencing was CD4+ T cells sorted from PBMCs after approximately 19-hour stimulation, taken from a patient who received antiretroviral therapy. The receptors shown here come from an adult man with HIV who was CMV-seropositive. The conserved cysteine and the conserved F or W are not part of the CDR3 here. Only some rows state a clone size, as once, few, many or a class for expanded clones.

TRBJ2-6 | TRBV6-1 | NA | ASSEGRVWANVLT
TRBJ1-1 | TRBV29-1 | NA | SVTVGAEAF
TRBJ1-5 | TRBV7-2 | NA | ASSFSLSGGNQPQH
TRBJ2-2 | TRBV2 | few | ATRAGVNTGELF
TRBJ1-1 | TRBV6-5 | NA | ASTRGQALNTEAF
TRBJ2-3 | TRBV6-6 | NA | ASSYPGLVDTQY
TRBJ1-2 | TRBV19 | NA | ASSKQGAPVNGYT
TRBJ2-3 | TRBV19 | NA | ASSIGTGGTYTDTQY
TRBJ1-1 | TRBV6-6 | NA | ASSYSEKGTEAF
TRBJ2-3 | TRBV7-3 | NA | ASSLGPEADTQY
TRBJ2-3 | TRBV5-1 | NA | ASSLGGASDTQY
TRBJ2-7 | TRBV2 | NA | ASRDSPSYEQY
TRBJ2-3 | TRBV4-1 | NA | ASSPTSSDTQY
TRBJ2-7 | TRBV19 | NA | ASSINSRQGNYEQY
TRBJ1-5 | TRBV28 | NA | ASSLAVTYSNQPQH
TRBJ1-2 | TRBV30 | NA | AWSKRGNYGYT
TRBJ1-6 | TRBV28 | NA | ASMWGMDSPLH
TRBJ1-4 | TRBV19 | NA | ATNGRQTGRSNEKLF
TRBJ2-2 | TRBV5-1 | NA | ASSLARQGGELF
TRBJ1-1 | TRBV19 | NA | ASSMLGSAF
TRBJ1-5 | TRBV28 | NA | ASSLGGQPQH
TRBJ1-2 | TRBV7-9 | NA | ASSPGRGDGYT
TRBJ2-1 | TRBV7-9 | NA | ASSLVGDEQF
TRBJ2-7 | TRBV10-3 | NA | AISEPGQGRDEQY
TRBJ2-1 | TRBV10-3 | NA | AILEPGQNNEQF
TRBJ1-5 | TRBV28 | NA | ASTKTGGGQPQH
TRBJ2-5 | TRBV5-8 | NA | ASSRDREETQY
TRBJ2-7 | TRBV6-2/TRBV6-3 | NA | ASSDPLRVTYEQY
TRBJ2-7 | TRBV28 | few | ASSSGDSYEQY
TRBJ1-2 | TRBV2 | NA | ASSQGFNSYYGYT
TRBJ2-2 | TRBV5-1 | NA | ASHRGNTGELF
TRBJ1-1 | TRBV15 | once | ATSRDARGDTEAF
TRBJ1-5 | TRBV28 | NA | ASSDRTSSNH
TRBJ1-1 | TRBV5-1 | NA | ASSLGAGGDTEAF
TRBJ1-2 | TRBV14 | NA | ASSQDYRDKGRYGYT
TRBJ1-1 | TRBV6-7 | NA | ASSPRGRTEAF
TRBJ2-3 | TRBV24-1 | NA | ATSDFRRPDTQY
TRBJ2-7 | TRBV29-1 | NA | SVARQLRREQY
TRBJ2-6 | TRBV7-2 | NA | ASSLVGGHGANVLT
TRBJ2-2 | TRBV7-2 | few | ASSPGLGDTGELF
TRBJ2-3 | TRBV5-8 | once | ASSSGLAGADTQY
TRBJ1-5 | TRBV7-2 | NA | ASSLYPGQRSPQH
TRBJ1-2 | TRBV6-5 | NA | ASWGGQGYT
TRBJ2-7 | TRBV6-5 | NA | ASSYKRSYEQY
TRBJ1-2 | TRBV15 | NA | ATSAPWAQAYGYT
TRBJ2-1 | TRBV27 | few | ASSSADSYEQF
TRBJ2-3 | TRBV28 | NA | ASTYLSTDTQY
TRBJ2-1 | TRBV2 | NA | ASKRGAQSEQF
TRBJ1-1 | TRBV5-1 | once | ASSLTDNTEAF
TRBJ1-1 | TRBV2 | few | ASSGQDEGEAF
TRBJ2-1 | TRBV6-5 | NA | ASSPHSVPNEQF
TRBJ1-1 | TRBV20-1 | NA | SASNSGAKGEAF
TRBJ2-1 | TRBV3-1/TRBV3-2 | NA | ASSLRGRNEQF
TRBJ2-2 | TRBV11-3 | NA | ASSLGINTNTGELF
TRBJ2-7 | TRBV25-1 | once | ASSAPGEQY
TRBJ2-1 | TRBV12-5 | NA | ASGLLLVVNEQF
TRBJ1-1 | TRBV5-1 | NA | ASSPGQGNPKNTEAF
TRBJ2-2 | TRBV27 | NA | ASSGPRGEGAGELF
TRBJ1-2 | TRBV6-6 | NA | ASSLANGYT
TRBJ1-2 | TRBV6-6 | NA | ASSYSLREGRYGYT